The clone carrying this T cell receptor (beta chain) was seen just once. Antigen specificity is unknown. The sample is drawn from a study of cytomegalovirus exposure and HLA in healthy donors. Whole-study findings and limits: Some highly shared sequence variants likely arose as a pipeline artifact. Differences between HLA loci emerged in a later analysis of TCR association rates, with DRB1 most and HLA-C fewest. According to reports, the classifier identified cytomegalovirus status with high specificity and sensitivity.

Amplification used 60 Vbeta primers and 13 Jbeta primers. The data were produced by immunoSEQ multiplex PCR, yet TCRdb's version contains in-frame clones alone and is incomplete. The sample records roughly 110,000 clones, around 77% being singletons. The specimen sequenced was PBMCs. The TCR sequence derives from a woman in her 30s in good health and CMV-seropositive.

The CDR3: CASSSSGYTDTQYF. In DNA, the CDR3 is TGTGCCAGCAGCTCTAGCGGGTACACAGATACGCAGTATTTT. V and J are TRBV7-9 and TRBJ2-3, with TRBD2 identical over 8 bases. The CDR3 is made up of 14 amino acids. Germline CDR1 reads SEHNR; CDR2 reads FQNEAQ (reference sequence). J lost 2 bases, V lost 4 bases, and 2 bases had no gene match.